This T cell receptor (beta chain) was sequenced for a study of T cell repertoires in cytomegalovirus infection. In the study overall: Public signatures in TCR beta pointed to CMV infection and matching HLA type. Study-level points and caveats: Carriers of CMV plus the relevant HLA were identified by cumulative public TCR beta family frequency. Across the ex vivo response, the dominant clonotypes were HLA-C-restricted CMV-specific TCR beta clonotypes.

This CDR3 contains 14 residues. V lost 2 bases, J lost 2 bases, and 10 bases lay in between. This clonotype was found many times. Its antigen is as yet unknown. TCRdb reanalysed the reads using MiXCR and keeps one entry per CDR3 protein. The sample comprises around 350,000 distinct CDR3 sequences, 15% to 20% of which are singletons, and roughly 8.7% rests with the top ten. The TCR was taken from a human donor in good health (CMV status not recorded). Some clones in this sample may be carry-over from other donors' samples. V is TRBV12-3 or TRBV12-4 and J is TRBJ2-7, with D maybe TRBD1 (6 bases). Sequencing was done on a sample of PBMCs. The CDR3 here is CASSLRQAPYEQYF. The CDR3, as DNA: TGTGCCAGCAGTTTACGACAGGCCCCCTACGAGCAGTACTTC.